Listed below are T cell receptor beta chains from one sample, sequenced in a study of control samples from healthy donors and cancer patients. Some clones are missing from TCRdb's copy, which holds only in-frame ones; the method was immunoSEQ multiplex PCR. Seen here are approximately 76,000 clones, approximately 80% observed once, and the top ten hold more than 9%. Sequences were obtained from PBMCs. The receptor source for this set is a man aged 55-75 years with head and neck cancer. Each CDR3 is given with its conserved first and last residue. The D gene is left open where the match is weak. A clone size is listed for some rows: how often the clone was seen (once, few, many), or a class if it is expanded.

>TRBV7-6|TRBD2|TRBJ2-7|.
CASSPRLAGSYEQYF
TGTGCCAGCAGTCCCCGACTAGCGGGATCGTACGAGCAGTACTTC
>TRBV11-2|.|TRBJ2-7|.
CASSFYPHGDGRIDEQYF
TGTGCCAGCAGCTTTTATCCTCACGGGGACGGGAGAATCGACGAGCAGTACTTC
>TRBV7-6|.|TRBJ2-1|.
CASSLVGRFSGLRSYNEQFF
TGTGCCAGCAGCTTAGTCGGGCGGTTCAGCGGTTTACGCTCCTACAATGAGCAGTTCTTC
>TRBV9|TRBD2|TRBJ2-3|.
CASSPRGVASTDTQYF
TGTGCCAGCAGCCCGCGGGGGGTTGCTAGCACAGATACGCAGTATTTT
>TRBV3-1/TRBV3-2|TRBD1|TRBJ2-7|.
CASSNGQGAYEQYF
TGTGCCAGCAGCAATGGACAGGGGGCCTACGAGCAGTACTTC
>TRBV19|TRBD1|TRBJ1-1|.
CASSTGQGATEAFF
TGTGCCAGTAGTACCGGACAGGGGGCGACTGAAGCTTTCTTT
>TRBV29-1|.|TRBJ2-3|.
CSAGTDTQYF
TGCAGCGCCGGGACAGATACGCAGTATTTT
>TRBV20-1|.|TRBJ2-2|.
CSASSGAGELFF
TGCAGTGCTAGTTCAGGGGCCGGGGAGCTGTTTTTT
>TRBV10-2|.|TRBJ2-7|.
CASSEGKGVEQYF
TGCGCCAGCAGTGAGGGGAAGGGGGTCGAGCAGTACTTC
>TRBV6-5|.|TRBJ1-3|.
CASSYAPDLGNTIYF
TGTGCCAGCAGTTACGCCCCAGACCTAGGAAACACCATATATTTT
>TRBV2|.|TRBJ2-2|.
CATSRGRQTTGELFF
TGTGCCACCTCCCGGGGCAGACAAACCACCGGGGAGCTGTTTTTT
>TRBV14|TRBD1|TRBJ2-3|once
CASSQFRGGGTDTQYF
TGTGCCAGCAGCCAATTCAGAGGGGGCGGCACAGATACGCAGTATTTT
>TRBV10-3|.|TRBJ2-7|.
CAISDAQGSYEQYF
TGTGCCATCAGCGACGCACAGGGATCCTACGAGCAGTACTTC
>TRBV5-1|.|TRBJ1-4|.
CASSLERGGEKLFF
TGCGCCAGCAGCTTGGAGCGGGGTGGTGAAAAACTGTTTTTT
>TRBV5-1|TRBD2|TRBJ2-2|.
CASSSNTPGGTGELFF
TGCGCCAGCAGCTCAAACACACCGGGGGGGACCGGGGAGCTGTTTTTT
>TRBV6-5|.|TRBJ1-1|few
CASSRTRGDTEAFF
TGTGCCAGCAGCCGTACCCGGGGGGACACTGAAGCTTTCTTT
>TRBV13|TRBD1|TRBJ1-6|.
CASSQRDRGSPLHF
TGTGCCAGCAGCCAAAGGGACAGGGGTTCACCCCTCCACTTT
>TRBV5-5|TRBD2|TRBJ2-1|.
CASSFLAGPYNEQFF
TGTGCCAGCAGCTTCCTAGCGGGACCCTACAATGAGCAGTTCTTC
>TRBV11-2|.|TRBJ1-2|once
CASSFLPYKGINF
TGTGCCAGCAGCTTTCTCCCCTACAAGGGGATTAACTTC
>TRBV10-3|.|TRBJ1-3|.
CAISDGVGGNTIYF
TGTGCCATCAGTGACGGGGTCGGCGGAAACACCATATATTTT
>TRBV6-6|.|TRBJ2-5|.
CASSYSRDTQTQYF
TGTGCCAGCAGTTACTCCCGGGACACCCAGACCCAGTACTTC
>TRBV10-2|.|TRBJ1-3|.
CASRGTGNTIYF
TGCGCCAGCAGAGGGACTGGAAACACCATATATTTT
>TRBV4-2|TRBD2|TRBJ2-2|.
CASSQEGGVANTGELFF
TGTGCCAGCAGCCAAGAGGGGGGGGTGGCGAACACCGGGGAGCTGTTTTTT
>TRBV6-5|.|TRBJ1-5|few
CASSRQANQPQHF
TGTGCCAGCAGTCGACAGGCAAATCAGCCCCAGCATTTT
>TRBV7-8|.|TRBJ2-1|.
CASSRRQYNEQFF
TGTGCCAGCAGCCGACGACAGTACAATGAGCAGTTCTTC
>TRBV7-2|TRBD1|TRBJ1-2|.
CASSSGQVGYGYTF
TGTGCCAGCAGCTCCGGACAGGTCGGCTATGGCTACACCTTC
>TRBV7-9|.|TRBJ2-6|.
CASNIGGITGANVLTF
TGTGCCAGCAACATAGGGGGAATCACTGGGGCCAACGTCCTGACTTTC
>TRBV28|TRBD1|TRBJ1-5|.
CASSLTQGGPNQPQHF
TGTGCCAGCAGTTTGACACAGGGGGGACCAAATCAGCCCCAGCATTTT
>TRBV18|TRBD2|TRBJ2-2|.
CASSRAQTSGSGELFF
TGTGCCAGCTCACGAGCCCAGACTAGCGGGTCCGGGGAGCTGTTTTTT
>TRBV6-5|TRBD1|TRBJ2-3|.
CASSLGQGATDTQYF
TGTGCCAGCAGTTTAGGACAGGGGGCAACAGATACGCAGTATTTT
>TRBV5-1|TRBD1|TRBJ2-6|.
CASSPTGAGANVLTF
TGCGCCAGCAGCCCCACAGGGGCGGGGGCCAACGTCCTGACTTTC
>TRBV3-1/TRBV3-2|TRBD2|TRBJ2-5|.
CASSRGSGRRETQYF
TGTGCCAGCAGCCGGGGTAGCGGGCGACGGGAGACCCAGTACTTC
>TRBV21-1|.|TRBJ2-7|.
CASTTAQGVGHEQYF
TGTGCCAGCACCACCGCACAGGGCGTTGGGCACGAGCAGTACTTC
>TRBV24-1|.|TRBJ2-7|.
CATSDSDLYEQYF
TGTGCCACCAGTGATTCGGACTTGTACGAGCAGTACTTC
>TRBV21-1|.|TRBJ2-2|.
CASSAMDGRHRGAVF
TGTGCCAGCAGCGCAATGGACGGTCGGCACCGGGGAGCTGTTTTT
>TRBV5-6|TRBD1|TRBJ2-7|.
CASSSPGQDYEQYF
TGTGCCAGCAGCTCACCGGGACAGGACTACGAGCAGTACTTC
>TRBV28|.|TRBJ2-3|few
CASSLFAHTLDTDTQYF
TGTGCCAGCAGTTTATTCGCGCATACACTCGACACAGATACGCAGTATTTT
>TRBV7-8|TRBD2|TRBJ2-2|.
CASLPGRPITGELFF
TGTGCCAGTCTACCCGGGAGGCCAATCACCGGGGAGCTGTTTTTT
>TRBV18|.|TRBJ1-3|few
CASSRGTARGNTIYF
TGTGCCAGCTCACGAGGGACGGCTCGAGGAAACACCATATATTTT
>TRBV18|.|TRBJ2-2|few
CASSPRPEAGELFF
TGTGCCAGCTCACCGCGACCCGAGGCCGGGGAGCTGTTTTTT
>TRBV10-3|.|TRBJ2-3|.
CAISYSDTQYF
TGTGCCATCAGCTACTCGGATACGCAGTATTTT
>TRBV10-1|TRBD2|TRBJ2-7|.
CASSELGGAYEQYF
TGCGCCAGCAGTGAGCTGGGGGGGGCCTACGAGCAGTACTTC
>TRBV28|.|TRBJ2-7|.
CASSLGGANYEQYF
TGTGCCAGCAGTTTAGGGGGGGCAAACTACGAGCAGTACTTC
>TRBV28|.|TRBJ2-1|.
CASSPPVSYNEQFF
TGTGCCAGCAGTCCCCCGGTCTCCTACAATGAGCAGTTCTTC
>TRBV19|.|TRBJ2-1|.
CASSIGSSTEQFF
TGTGCCAGTAGTATAGGTTCTAGCACGGAGCAGTTCTTC
>TRBV28|TRBD1|TRBJ1-3|.
CASSPGGAPGNTIYF
TGTGCCAGCAGCCCAGGGGGCGCCCCTGGAAACACCATATATTTT
>TRBV7-9|.|TRBJ1-1|.
CASSNDRNTEAFF
TGTGCCAGCAGCAACGACAGGAACACTGAAGCTTTCTTT
>TRBV5-1|TRBD2|TRBJ2-3|once
CASSLAGGVGPDTQYF
TGCGCCAGCAGCTTGGCGGGGGGAGTGGGTCCAGATACGCAGTATTTT
>TRBV7-8|TRBD2|TRBJ2-1|.
CASSLGGGNEQFF
TGTGCCAGCAGCTTAGGGGGGGGCAATGAGCAGTTCTTC
>TRBV15|.|TRBJ1-3|.
CATSRPGYNSGNTIYF
TGTGCCACCAGCAGACCTGGATACAACTCTGGAAACACCATATATTTT
>TRBV9|.|TRBJ2-3|.
CASSFGTSRRADTQYF
TGTGCCAGCAGCTTCGGGACTTCCAGAAGGGCAGATACGCAGTATTTT
>TRBV27|TRBD1|TRBJ2-7|.
CASRVSGTGPSYEQYF
TGTGCCAGCAGGGTATCCGGGACAGGACCTTCCTACGAGCAGTACTTC